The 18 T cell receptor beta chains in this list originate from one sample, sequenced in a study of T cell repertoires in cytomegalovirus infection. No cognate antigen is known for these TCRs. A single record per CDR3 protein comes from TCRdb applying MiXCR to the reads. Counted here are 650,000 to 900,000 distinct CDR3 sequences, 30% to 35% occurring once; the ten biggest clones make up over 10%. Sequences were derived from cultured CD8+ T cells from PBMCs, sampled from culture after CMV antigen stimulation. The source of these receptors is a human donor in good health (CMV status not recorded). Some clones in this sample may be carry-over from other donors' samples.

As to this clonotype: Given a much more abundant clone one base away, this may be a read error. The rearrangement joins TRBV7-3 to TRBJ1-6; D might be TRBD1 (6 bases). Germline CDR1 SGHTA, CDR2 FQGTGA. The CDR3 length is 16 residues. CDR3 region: CASSPPSRTDNPPLHF. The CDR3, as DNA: TGTGCCAGCAGCCCACCCTCCAGGACAGATAATCCACCCCTCCACTTT.

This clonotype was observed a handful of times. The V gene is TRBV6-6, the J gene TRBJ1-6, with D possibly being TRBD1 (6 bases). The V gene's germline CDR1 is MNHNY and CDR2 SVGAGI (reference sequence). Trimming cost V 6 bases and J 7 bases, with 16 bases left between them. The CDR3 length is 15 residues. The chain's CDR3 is CASSLGTPANSPLHF. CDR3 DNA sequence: TGTGCCAGCAGCCTAGGGACACCGGCCAATTCACCCCTCCACTTT.

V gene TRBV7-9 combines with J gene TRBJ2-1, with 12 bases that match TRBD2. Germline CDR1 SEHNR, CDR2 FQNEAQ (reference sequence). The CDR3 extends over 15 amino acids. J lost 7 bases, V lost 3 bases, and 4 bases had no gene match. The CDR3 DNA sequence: TGTGCCAGCAGCTTCGTGACTAGCGGGGGAAATGAGCAGTTCTTC. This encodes CASSFVTSGGNEQFF.

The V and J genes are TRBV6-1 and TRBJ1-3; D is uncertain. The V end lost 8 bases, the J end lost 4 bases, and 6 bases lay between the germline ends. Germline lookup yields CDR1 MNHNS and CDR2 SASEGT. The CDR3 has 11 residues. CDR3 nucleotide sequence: TGTGCCAGCCCTTGGGGAAACACCATATATTTT. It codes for CASPWGNTIYF.

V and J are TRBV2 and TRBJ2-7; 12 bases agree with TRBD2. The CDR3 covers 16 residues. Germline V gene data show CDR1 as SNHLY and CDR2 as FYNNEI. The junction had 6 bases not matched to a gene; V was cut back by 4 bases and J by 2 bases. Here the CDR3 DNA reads TGTGCCAGCAGTGTCATACTAGCGGGGGGAGCCTACGAGCAGTACTTC. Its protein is CASSVILAGGAYEQYF.

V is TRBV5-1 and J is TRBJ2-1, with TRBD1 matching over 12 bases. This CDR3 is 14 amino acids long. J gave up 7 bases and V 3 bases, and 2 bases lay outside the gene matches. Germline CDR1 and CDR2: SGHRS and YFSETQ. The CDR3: CASSWGQGANEQFF. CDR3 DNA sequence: TGCGCCAGCAGCTGGGGACAGGGGGCGAATGAGCAGTTCTTC. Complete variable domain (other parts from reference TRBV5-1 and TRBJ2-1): KAGVTQTPRYLIKTRGQQVTLSCSPISGHRSVSWYQQTPGQGLQFLFEYFSETQRNKGNFPGRFSGRQFSNSRSEMNVSTLELGDSALYLCASSWGQGANEQFFGPGTRLTVL.

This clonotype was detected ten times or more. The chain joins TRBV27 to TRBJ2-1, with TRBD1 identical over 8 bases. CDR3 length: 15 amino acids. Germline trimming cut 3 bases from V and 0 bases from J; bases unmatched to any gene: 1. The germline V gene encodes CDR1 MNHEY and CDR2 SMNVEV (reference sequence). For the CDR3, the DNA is TGTGCCAGCAGTTTCGGGACAGGCTCCTACAATGAGCAGTTCTTC. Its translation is CASSFGTGSYNEQFF.

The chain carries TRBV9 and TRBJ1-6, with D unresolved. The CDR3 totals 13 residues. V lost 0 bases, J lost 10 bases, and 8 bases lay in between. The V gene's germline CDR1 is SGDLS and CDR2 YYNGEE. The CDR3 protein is CASSVATRSPLHF. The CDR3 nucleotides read TGTGCCAGCAGCGTAGCTACGAGGTCACCCCTCCACTTT.

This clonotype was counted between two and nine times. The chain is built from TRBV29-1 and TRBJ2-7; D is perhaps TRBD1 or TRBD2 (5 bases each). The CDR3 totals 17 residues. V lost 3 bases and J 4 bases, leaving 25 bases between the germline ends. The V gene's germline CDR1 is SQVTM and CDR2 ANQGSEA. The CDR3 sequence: CSVEGVQTPGAGYEQYV. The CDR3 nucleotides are TGCAGCGTTGAGGGGGTCCAGACACCGGGCGCAGGATACGAGCAGTACGTC.

The CDR3 bases are TGTGCCAGCAGTGAGTCTTATCCTGTTGGTAATGAGCAGTTCTTC. It encodes CASSESYPVGNEQFF. The rearrangement links TRBV27 to TRBJ2-1, with D uncertain. In germline, CDR1 is MNHEY, CDR2 SMNVEV (reference sequence). V gave up 5 bases and J gave up 7 bases, with 18 bases separating them. This CDR3 is 15 amino acids long.

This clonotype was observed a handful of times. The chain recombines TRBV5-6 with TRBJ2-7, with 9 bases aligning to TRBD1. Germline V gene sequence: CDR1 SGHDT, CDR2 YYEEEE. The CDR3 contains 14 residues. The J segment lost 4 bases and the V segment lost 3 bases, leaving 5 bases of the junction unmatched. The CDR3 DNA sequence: TGTGCCAGCAGCTACGGGACAGGGAATTACGAGCAGTACTTC. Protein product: CASSYGTGNYEQYF. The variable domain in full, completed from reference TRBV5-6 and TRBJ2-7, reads DAGVTQSPTHLIKTRGQQVTLRCSPKSGHDTVSWYQQALGQGPQFIFQYYEEEERQRGNFPDRFSGHQFPNYSSELNVNALLLGDSALYLCASSYGTGNYEQYFGPGTRLTVT.

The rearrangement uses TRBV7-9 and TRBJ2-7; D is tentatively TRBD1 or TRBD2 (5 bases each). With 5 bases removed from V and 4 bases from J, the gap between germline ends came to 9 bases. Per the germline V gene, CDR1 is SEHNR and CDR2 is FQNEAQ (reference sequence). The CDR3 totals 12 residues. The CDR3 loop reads CASSKGTYEQYF. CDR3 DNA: TGTGCCAGCAGCAAAGGGACGTACGAGCAGTACTTC.

CDR3 DNA sequence: TGTGCCAGCAGCTCACAGGGTATGGAGACCCAGTACTTC. This codes for CASSSQGMETQYF. V and J are TRBV7-6 and TRBJ2-5, with D possibly matching TRBD1 (6 bases). The germline V gene encodes CDR1 SGHVS and CDR2 FNYEAQ. This CDR3 is 13 amino acids long. Trimming stripped 4 bases from V and 5 bases from J, with 11 bases between.

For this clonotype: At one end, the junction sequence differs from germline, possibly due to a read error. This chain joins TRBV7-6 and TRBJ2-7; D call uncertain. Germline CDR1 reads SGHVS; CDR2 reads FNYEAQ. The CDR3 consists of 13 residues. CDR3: CASSLSAGHEQYF. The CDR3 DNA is TGTGCTAGCAGCTTATCCGCAGGCCACGAGCAGTACTTC.

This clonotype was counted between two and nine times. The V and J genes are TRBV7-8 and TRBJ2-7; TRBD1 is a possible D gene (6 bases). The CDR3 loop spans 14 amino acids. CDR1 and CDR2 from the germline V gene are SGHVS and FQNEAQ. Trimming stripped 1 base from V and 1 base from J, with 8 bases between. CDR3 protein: CASSLEDRSYEQYF. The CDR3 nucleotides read TGTGCCAGCAGCTTAGAGGACAGATCCTACGAGCAGTACTTC.

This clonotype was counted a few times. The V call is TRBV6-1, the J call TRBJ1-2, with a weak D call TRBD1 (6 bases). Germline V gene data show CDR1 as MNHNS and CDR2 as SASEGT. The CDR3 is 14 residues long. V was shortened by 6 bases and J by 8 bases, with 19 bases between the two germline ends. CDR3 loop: CASSPDLGGGGYTF. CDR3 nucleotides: TGTGCCAGCAGCCCGGATCTGGGGGGCGGCGGCTACACCTTC.

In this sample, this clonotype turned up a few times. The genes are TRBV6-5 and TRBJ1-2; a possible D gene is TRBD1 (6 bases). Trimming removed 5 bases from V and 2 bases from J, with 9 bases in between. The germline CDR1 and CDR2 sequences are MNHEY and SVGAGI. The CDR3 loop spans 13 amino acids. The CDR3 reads CASSATGNYGYTF. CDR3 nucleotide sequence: TGTGCCAGCAGTGCGACAGGCAACTATGGCTACACCTTC.

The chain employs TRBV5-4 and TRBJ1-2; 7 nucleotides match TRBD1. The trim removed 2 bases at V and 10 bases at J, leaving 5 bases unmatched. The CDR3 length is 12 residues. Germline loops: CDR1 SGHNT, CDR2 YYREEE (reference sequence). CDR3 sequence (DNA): TGTGCCAGCAGCTTCGGGACAGCCGTCTACACCTTC. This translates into CASSFGTAVYTF.